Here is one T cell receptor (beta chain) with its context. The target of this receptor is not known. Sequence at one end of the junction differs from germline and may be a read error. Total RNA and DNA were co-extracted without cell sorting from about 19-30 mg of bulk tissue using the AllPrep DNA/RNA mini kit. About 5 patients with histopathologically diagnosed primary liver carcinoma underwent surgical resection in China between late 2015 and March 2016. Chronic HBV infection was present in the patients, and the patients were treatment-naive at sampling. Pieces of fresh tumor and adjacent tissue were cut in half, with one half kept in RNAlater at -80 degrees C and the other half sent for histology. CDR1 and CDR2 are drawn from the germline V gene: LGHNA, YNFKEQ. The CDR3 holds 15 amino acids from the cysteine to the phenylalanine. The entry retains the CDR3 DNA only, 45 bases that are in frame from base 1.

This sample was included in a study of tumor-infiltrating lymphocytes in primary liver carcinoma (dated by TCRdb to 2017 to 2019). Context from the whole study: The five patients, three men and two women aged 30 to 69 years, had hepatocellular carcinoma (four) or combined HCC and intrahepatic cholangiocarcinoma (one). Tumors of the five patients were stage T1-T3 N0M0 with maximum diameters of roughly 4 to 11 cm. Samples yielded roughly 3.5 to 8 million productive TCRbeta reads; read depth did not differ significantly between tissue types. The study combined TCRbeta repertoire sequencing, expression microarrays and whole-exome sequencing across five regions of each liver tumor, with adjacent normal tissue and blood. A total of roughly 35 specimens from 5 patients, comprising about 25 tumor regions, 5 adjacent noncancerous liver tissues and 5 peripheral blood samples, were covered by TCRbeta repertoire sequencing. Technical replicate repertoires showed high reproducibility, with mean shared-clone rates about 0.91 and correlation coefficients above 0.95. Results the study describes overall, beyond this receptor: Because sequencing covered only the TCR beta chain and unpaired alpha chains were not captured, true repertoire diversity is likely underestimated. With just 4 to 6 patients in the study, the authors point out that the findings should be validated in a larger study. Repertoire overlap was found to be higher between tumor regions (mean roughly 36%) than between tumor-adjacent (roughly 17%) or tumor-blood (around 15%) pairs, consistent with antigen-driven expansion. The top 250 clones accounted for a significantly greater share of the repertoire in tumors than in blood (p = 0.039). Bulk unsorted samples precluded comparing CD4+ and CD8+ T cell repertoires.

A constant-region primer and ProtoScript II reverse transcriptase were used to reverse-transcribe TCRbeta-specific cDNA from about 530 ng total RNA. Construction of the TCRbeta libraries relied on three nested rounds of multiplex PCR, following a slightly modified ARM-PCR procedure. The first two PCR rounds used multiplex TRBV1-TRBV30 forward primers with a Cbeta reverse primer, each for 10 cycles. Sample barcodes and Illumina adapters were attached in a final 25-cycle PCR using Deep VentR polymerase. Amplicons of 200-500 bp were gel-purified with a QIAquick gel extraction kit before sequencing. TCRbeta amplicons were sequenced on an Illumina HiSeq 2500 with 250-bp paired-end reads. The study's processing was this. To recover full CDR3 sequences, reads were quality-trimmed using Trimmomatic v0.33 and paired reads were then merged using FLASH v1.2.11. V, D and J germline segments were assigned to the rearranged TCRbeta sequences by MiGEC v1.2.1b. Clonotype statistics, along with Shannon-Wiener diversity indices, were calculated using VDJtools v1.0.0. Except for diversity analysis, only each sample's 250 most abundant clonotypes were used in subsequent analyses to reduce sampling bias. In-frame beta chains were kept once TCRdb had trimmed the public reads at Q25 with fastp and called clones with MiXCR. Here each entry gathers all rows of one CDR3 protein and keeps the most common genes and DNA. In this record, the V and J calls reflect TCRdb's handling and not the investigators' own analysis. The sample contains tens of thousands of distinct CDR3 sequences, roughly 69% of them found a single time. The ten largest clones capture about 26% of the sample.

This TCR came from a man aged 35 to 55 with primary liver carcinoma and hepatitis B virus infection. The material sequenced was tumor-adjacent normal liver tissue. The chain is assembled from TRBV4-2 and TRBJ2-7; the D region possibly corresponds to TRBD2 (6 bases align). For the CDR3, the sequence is CASSRALATHYEQYF. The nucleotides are TGCGCCAGCAGCCGAGCTCTAGCGACCCACTACGAGCAGTACTTC.